This T cell receptor beta chain derives from a study of shared clonotypes between healthy human individuals. Germline V CDR1 and CDR2: LNHNV, YYDKDF (reference sequence). V was cut by 0 bases and J by 6 bases, with 12 bases left in between. CDR3 length: 14 residues. Broader study findings: Memory subsets generally showed smaller estimated richness than naive subsets did. Lower generation probabilities were found for non-shared clonotypes than for those shared by all four donors.

Once extracted for a subset, genomic DNA was divided evenly among several immunoSEQ plates. TCRdb's copy holds only in-frame clones and misses some; the assay was immunoSEQ multiplex PCR. The data contain over a million clones, approximately 78% of them singletons. All of the donors resided in Nashville, Tennessee, and each was a Caucasian adult. This clone was recorded once. Its antigen remains unidentified. Sequencing used memory CD4+ T cells from PBMCs. The subset denotes: CD45RA-negative fraction. The TCR was taken from a man younger than 35 in good health. Some clones in this sample may be carry-over from other donors' samples. The J gene is TRBJ2-7, the V gene TRBV15; D unclear. The CDR3 loop is CATSRDSGRGEQYF. The CDR3 nucleotides read TGTGCCACCAGCAGAGATTCTGGGCGCGGCGAGCAGTACTTC.